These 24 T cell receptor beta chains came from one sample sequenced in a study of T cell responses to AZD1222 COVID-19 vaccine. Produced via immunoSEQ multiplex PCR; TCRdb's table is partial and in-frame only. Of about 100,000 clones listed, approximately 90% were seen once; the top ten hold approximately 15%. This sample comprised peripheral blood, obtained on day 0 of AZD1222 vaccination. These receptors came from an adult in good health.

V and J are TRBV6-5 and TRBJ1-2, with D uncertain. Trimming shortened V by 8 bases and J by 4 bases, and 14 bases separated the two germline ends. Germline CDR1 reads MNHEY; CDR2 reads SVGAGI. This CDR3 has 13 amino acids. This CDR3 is CASRQQTTYGYTF. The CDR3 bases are TGTGCCAGCCGACAACAGACGACCTATGGCTACACCTTC.

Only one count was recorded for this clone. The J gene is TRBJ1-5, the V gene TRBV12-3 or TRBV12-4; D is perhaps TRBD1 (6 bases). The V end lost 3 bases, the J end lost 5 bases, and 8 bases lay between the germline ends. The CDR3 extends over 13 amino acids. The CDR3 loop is CASSFRTDQPQHF. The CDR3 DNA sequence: TGTGCCAGCAGTTTCCGGACAGATCAGCCCCAGCATTTT.

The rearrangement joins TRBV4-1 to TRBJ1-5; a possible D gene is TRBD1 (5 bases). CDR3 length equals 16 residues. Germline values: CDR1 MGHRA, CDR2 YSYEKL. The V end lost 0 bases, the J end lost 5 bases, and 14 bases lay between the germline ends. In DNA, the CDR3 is TGCGCCAGCAGCCAAGACCCCCCGCCAGGGCATCAGCCCCAGCATTTT. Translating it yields CASSQDPPPGHQPQHF.

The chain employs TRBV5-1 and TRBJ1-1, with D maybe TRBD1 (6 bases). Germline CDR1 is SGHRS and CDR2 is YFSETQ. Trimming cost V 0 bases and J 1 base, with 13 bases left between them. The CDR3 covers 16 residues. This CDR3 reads CASSLDRAQGNTEAFF. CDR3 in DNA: TGCGCCAGCAGCTTGGATCGGGCACAGGGGAACACTGAAGCTTTCTTT. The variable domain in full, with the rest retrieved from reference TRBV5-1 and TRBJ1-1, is KAGVTQTPRYLIKTRGQQVTLSCSPISGHRSVSWYQQTPGQGLQFLFEYFSETQRNKGNFPGRFSGRQFSNSRSEMNVSTLELGDSALYLCASSLDRAQGNTEAFFGQGTRLTVV.

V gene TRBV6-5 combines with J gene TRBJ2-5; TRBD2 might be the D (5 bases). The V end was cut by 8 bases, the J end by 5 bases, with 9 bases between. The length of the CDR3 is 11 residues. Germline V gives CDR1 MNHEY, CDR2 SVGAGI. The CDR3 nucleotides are TGTGCCAGCGGGGAGTGGGAGACCCAGTACTTC. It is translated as CASGEWETQYF.

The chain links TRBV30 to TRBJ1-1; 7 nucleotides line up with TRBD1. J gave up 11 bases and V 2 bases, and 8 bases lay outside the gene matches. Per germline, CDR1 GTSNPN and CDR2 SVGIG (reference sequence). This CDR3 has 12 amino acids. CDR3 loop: CAWSKKGQEAFF. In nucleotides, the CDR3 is TGTGCCTGGAGTAAAAAAGGACAGGAGGCTTTCTTT.

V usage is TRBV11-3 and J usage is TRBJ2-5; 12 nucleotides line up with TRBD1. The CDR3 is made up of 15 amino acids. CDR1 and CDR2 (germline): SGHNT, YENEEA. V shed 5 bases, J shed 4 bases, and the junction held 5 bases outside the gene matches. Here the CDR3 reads CASSVGQGARETQYF. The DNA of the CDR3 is TGTGCCAGCAGCGTGGGACAGGGGGCACGAGAGACCCAGTACTTC.

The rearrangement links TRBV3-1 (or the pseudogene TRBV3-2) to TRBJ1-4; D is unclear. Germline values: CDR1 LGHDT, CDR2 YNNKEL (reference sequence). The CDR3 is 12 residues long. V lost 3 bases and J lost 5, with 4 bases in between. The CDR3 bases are TGTGCCAGCAGCCAGGGCAATGAAAAACTGTTTTTT. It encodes CASSQGNEKLFF.

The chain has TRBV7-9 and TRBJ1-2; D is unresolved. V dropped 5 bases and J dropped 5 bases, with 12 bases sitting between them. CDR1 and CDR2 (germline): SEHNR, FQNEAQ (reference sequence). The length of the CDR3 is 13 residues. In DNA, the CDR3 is TGTGCCAGCAGCCCAAGGAAACAGTATGGCTACACCTTC. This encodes CASSPRKQYGYTF.

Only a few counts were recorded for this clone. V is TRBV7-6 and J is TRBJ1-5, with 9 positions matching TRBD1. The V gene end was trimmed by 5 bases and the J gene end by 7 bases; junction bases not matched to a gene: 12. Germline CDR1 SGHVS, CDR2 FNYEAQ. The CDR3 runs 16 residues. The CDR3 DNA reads TGTGCCAGCAGCCAGCGGGGACAGGGACCGGGACAGCCCCAGCATTTT. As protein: CASSQRGQGPGQPQHF.

The chain's CDR3 is CATSDSPAALPSTDTQYF. CDR3 bases: TGTGCCACCAGTGATTCGCCGGCGGCGTTGCCTAGCACAGATACGCAGTATTTT. J is TRBJ2-3 and V is TRBV24-1, with no clear D. The CDR3 has 18 amino acids. Germline CDR1 is KGHDR and CDR2 is SFDVKD. Trimming cost V 2 bases and J 0 bases, with 17 bases left between them.

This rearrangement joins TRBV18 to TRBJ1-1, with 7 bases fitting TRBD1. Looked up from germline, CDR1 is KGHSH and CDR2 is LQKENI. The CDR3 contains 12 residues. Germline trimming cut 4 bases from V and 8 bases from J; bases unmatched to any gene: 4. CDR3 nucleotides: TGTGCCAGCTCACGACAGGGTGAGGAAGCTTTCTTT. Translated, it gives CASSRQGEEAFF.

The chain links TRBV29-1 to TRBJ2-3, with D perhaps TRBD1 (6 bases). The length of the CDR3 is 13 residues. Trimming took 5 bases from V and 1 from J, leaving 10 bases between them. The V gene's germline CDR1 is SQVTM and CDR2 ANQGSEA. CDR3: CSVHRQGTDTQYF. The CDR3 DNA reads TGCAGCGTTCACAGACAGGGCACAGATACGCAGTATTTT.

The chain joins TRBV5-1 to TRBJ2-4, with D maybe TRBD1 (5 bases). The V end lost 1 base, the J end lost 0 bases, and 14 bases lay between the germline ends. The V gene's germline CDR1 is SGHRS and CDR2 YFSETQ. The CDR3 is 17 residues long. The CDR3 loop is CASSLLKARGAKNIQYF. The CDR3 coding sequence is TGCGCCAGCAGCTTGCTTAAGGCTAGGGGAGCCAAAAACATTCAGTACTTC.

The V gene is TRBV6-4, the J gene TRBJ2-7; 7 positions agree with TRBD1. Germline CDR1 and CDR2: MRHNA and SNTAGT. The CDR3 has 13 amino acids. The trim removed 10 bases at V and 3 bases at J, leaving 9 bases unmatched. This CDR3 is CATRGQVIYEQYF. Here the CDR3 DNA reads TGTGCCACCCGCGGACAGGTAATCTACGAGCAGTACTTC.

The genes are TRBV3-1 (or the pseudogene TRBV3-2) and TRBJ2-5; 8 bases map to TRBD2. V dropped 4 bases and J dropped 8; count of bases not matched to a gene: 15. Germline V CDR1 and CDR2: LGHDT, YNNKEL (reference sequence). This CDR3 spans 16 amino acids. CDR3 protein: CASSPEAGVTFGTQYF. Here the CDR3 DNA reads TGTGCCAGCAGCCCGGAAGCGGGAGTAACATTCGGCACCCAGTACTTC.

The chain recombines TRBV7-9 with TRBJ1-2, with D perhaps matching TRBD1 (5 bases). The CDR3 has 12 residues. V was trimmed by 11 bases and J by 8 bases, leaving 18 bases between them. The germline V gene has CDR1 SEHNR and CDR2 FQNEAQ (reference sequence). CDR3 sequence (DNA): TGTGCCTCAGGCCCGGGGGGTGCAGGCTACACCTTC. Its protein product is CASGPGGAGYTF.

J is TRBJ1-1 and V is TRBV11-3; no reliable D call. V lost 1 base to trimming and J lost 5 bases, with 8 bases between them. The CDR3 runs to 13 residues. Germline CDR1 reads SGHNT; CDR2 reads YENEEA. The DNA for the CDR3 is TGTGCCAGCAGCTTAGTTACCGGGACTGAAGCTTTCTTT. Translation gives CASSLVTGTEAFF.

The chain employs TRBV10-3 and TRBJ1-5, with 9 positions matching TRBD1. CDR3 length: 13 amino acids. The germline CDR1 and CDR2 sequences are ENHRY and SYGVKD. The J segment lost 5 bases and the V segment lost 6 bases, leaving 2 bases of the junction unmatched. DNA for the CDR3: TGTGCCATCAGGGGACAGGGCGATCAGCCCCAGCATTTT. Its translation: CAIRGQGDQPQHF.

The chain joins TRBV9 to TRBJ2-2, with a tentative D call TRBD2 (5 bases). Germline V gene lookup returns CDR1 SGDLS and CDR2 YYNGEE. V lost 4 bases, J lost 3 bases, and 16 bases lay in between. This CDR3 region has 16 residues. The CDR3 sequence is CASSSRSVRDTGELFF. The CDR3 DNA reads TGTGCCAGCAGCTCCCGAAGCGTGAGGGACACCGGGGAGCTGTTTTTT. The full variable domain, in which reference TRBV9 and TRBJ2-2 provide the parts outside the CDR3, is DSGVTQTPKHLITATGQRVTLRCSPRSGDLSVYWYQQSLDQGLQFLIQYYNGEERAKGNILERFSAQQFPDLHSELNLSSLELGDSALYFCASSSRSVRDTGELFFGEGSRLTVL.

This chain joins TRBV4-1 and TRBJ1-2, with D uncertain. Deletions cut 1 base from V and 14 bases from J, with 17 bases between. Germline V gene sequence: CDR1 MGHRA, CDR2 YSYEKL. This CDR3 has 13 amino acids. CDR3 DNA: TGCGCCAGCAGCCAAGTAGGAACGTGGCGAAGGACCTTC. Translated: CASSQVGTWRRTF.

The CDR3 DNA follows: TGTGCCACCAGTGATTCGAGTCTTTTTCGGCTACCCCAAGAGACCCAGTACTTC. Translation: CATSDSSLFRLPQETQYF. This rearrangement joins TRBV24-1 to TRBJ2-5, with D unresolved. V dropped 2 bases and J dropped 1 base, with 19 bases sitting between them. There are 18 residues in the CDR3. CDR1 and CDR2 (germline): KGHDR, SFDVKD.

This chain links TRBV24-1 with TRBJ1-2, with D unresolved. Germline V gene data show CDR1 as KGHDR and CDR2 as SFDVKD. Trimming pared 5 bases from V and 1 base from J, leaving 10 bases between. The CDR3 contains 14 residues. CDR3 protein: CATSGSGLNYGYTF. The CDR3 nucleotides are TGTGCCACCAGTGGATCTGGCCTTAACTATGGCTACACCTTC.

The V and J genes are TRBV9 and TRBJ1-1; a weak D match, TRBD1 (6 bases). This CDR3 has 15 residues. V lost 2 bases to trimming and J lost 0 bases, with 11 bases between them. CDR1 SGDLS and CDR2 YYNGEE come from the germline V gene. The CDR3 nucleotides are TGTGCCAGCAGCGTGGGTAAGGGGGTGAACACTGAAGCTTTCTTT. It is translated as CASSVGKGVNTEAFF.